The 14 T cell receptor beta chains below come from one sample, sequenced in a study of T cells in women clearing cervical HPV infection. The repertoire was sequenced with immunoSEQ multiplex PCR; TCRdb's copy has only in-frame clones and lacks some. The listing records roughly 14,000 clones. The source material was blood buffy coat. The receptors were gathered from a woman between 18 and 70 years old with a cervical HPV16 infection that either progressed to CIN3+ or cleared (not recorded which).

According to its frequency, this clone is medium-sized. The read halts 3 residues ahead of the CDR3 end, with the missing end drawn from the germline J gene. The gene calls are TRBV18 and TRBJ2-7; D is possibly TRBD1 (7 bases). The CDR3 is 15 residues long. Germline values: CDR1 KGHSH, CDR2 LQKENI. The ends were cut back, 3 bases at V and 4 bases at J, with 16 bases in the middle. CDR3 region: CASSPILTGRYEQYF. The DNA read from the CDR3 is TGTGCCAGCTCACCTATTTTGACAGGGAGGTACGAG.

Of note for this clone: The read terminates 3 residues ahead of where the CDR3 ends, so the germline J gene completes it. The V and J genes are TRBV4-1 and TRBJ2-3; TRBD1 matches 9 bases. Germline assignment: CDR1 MGHRA and CDR2 YSYEKL. The CDR3 sequence is 15 residues long. Trimming removed 4 bases from V and 4 bases from J; junction bases left unmatched: 6. The chain's CDR3 is CASSPRDRVADTQYF. Incomplete CDR3 DNA: TGCGCCAGCAGCCCCAGGGACAGGGTCGCAGATACG.

Concerning this clone itself: The CDR3 goes on 3 residues after the read ends, and that part is filled in from the germline J gene. V usage is TRBV10-3 and J usage is TRBJ2-7; TRBD2 matches at 8 bases. CDR3 length equals 13 residues. The V and J ends lost 7 bases and 0 bases, in that order; junction bases with no gene match: 2. Germline V gene data show CDR1 as ENHRY and CDR2 as SYGVKD. The CDR3 region is CAIKSGSSYEQYF. Incomplete CDR3 DNA: TGTGCCATCAAAAGCGGGAGCTCCTACGAG.

Points on this clone: Read data end 3 residues before the CDR3 end; the end is taken from the germline J gene. The chain carries TRBV18 and TRBJ1-1, with TRBD1 matching 7 bases. The CDR3 has 14 residues. Germline V gene sequence: CDR1 KGHSH, CDR2 LQKENI. The CDR3 is CASSRTGPQETAFF. CDR3 bases read: TGTGCCAGCTCACGGACAGGACCCCAAGAGACA. The full variable domain, its missing parts supplied by reference TRBV18 and TRBJ1-1, is NAGVMQNPRHLVRRRGQEARLRCSPMKGHSHVYWYRQLPEEGLKFMVYLQKENIIDESGMPKERFSAEFPKEGPSILRIQQVVRGDSAAYFCASSRTGPQETAFFGQGTRLTVV.

A remark on this clone: The sequence runs out 3 residues before the end of the CDR3; the remainder is reconstructed from the germline J gene. The chain uses TRBV10-3 and TRBJ1-5, with D unresolved. Trimming stripped 3 bases from V and 4 bases from J, with 4 bases between. CDR3 length equals 12 residues. CDR1 is ENHRY and CDR2 is SYGVKD in the germline V gene. CDR3 DNA, as far as it was read: TGTGCCATCAGTGACACTAATCAGCCC. Translation: CAISDTNQP. The whole CDR3 sequence reads CAISDTNQPQHF.

A word on this clone: The read is 3 residues too short to cover the CDR3 end, so that end is filled in from the germline J gene. This chain uses TRBV18 with TRBJ2-2; D gene uncertain. The germline CDR1 and CDR2 sequences are KGHSH and LQKENI. This CDR3 is 14 amino acids long. Incomplete CDR3 DNA: TGTGCCAGCTCACCAAAGCTCCCAAATGAAAAG. Its protein is CASSPKLPNEK. The whole CDR3 sequence is CASSPKLPNEKLFF.

Note on this clone: The read terminates 3 residues before the CDR3 end, so the remaining end is supplied by the germline J gene. This chain connects TRBV7-9 to TRBJ1-2; the D gene is possibly TRBD1 (5 bases). The CDR3 length is 13 residues. CDR1 is SEHNR, CDR2 FQNEAQ, per germline (reference sequence). The DNA read from the CDR3 is TGTGCCAGCAGCTTAGTAGACAGTGGGGGC. Translated, it gives CASSLVDSGG. The CDR3 reads in full as CASSLVDSGGYTF.

As concerns this clone: Coverage ceases 3 residues before the CDR3 finishes, and the germline J gene fills in the end. The chain uses TRBV19 and TRBJ1-2; no reliable D call. CDR1 LNHDA and CDR2 SQIVND come from the germline V gene (reference sequence). This CDR3 region has 15 residues. The CDR3 loop is CASSMSGISSYDYTF. Incomplete CDR3 DNA: TGTGCCAGTAGTATGAGCGGAATTAGCTCCTACGAC.

With regard to this clone: The junction departs from the called germline gene at one end, perhaps through a read error. The read ends 3 residues early relative to the CDR3; the germline J gene fills the gap. This chain joins TRBV7-9 and TRBJ1-1; D ambiguous. Germline assignment: CDR1 SEHNR and CDR2 FQNEAQ (reference sequence). The CDR3 runs to 13 residues. CDR3 sequence: CASSLAGNTEAFF. The DNA read from the CDR3 is TGTGCCAGCAGCCTAGCCGGGAACACTGAA.

The CDR3 here is CASSLRGTDGYTF. The CDR3 DNA, read in part, is TGCGCCAGCAGCTTGCGGGGGACGGATGGC. The chain carries TRBV5-1 and TRBJ1-2; perhaps TRBD1 as D (5 bases). The read terminates 3 residues ahead of where the CDR3 ends, so the germline J gene completes it. Germline-derived CDR1 and CDR2 are SGHRS and YFSETQ. The CDR3 length is 13 residues. The V and J ends lost 1 base and 6 bases respectively, with 10 bases between them.

CDR3: CASSRTAGLNYGYTF. The covered CDR3 bases are TGTGCCAGCAGCCGAACGGCGGGGTTGAACTATGGC. The chain has TRBV5-6 and TRBJ1-2; no clear D gene. Read sequence stops 3 residues before the CDR3 end, and the germline J gene provides the missing end. CDR3 length: 15 amino acids. Germline V gives CDR1 SGHDT, CDR2 YYEEEE. V lost 4 bases and J lost 2, with 15 bases in between.

Note on this clone: The observed sequence ends 3 residues before the CDR3 terminus, with the missing tail filled in from the germline J gene. The chain recombines TRBV5-1 with TRBJ2-3, with D perhaps matching TRBD2 (7 bases). There are 16 residues in the CDR3. Germline CDR1 reads SGHRS; CDR2 reads YFSETQ. CDR3 region: CASSLGGGGQSWPQYF. The CDR3 bases that were read are TGCGCCAGCAGCTTGGGGGGCGGGGGCCAAAGTTGGCCG.

Concerning this clone itself: The DNA ends 3 residues before the CDR3 does, and the rest of the CDR3 is filled in from the germline J gene. The chain employs TRBV29-1 and TRBJ2-7; 12 bases match TRBD2. CDR1 is SQVTM, CDR2 ANQGSEA, per germline. The CDR3 consists of 15 residues. V lost 7 bases, J lost 2 bases, and 9 bases stayed unmatched. The CDR3 spells CSAAPGLAGAYEQYF. Partial CDR3 DNA: TGCAGCGCTGCCCCGGGACTAGCGGGTGCCTACGAG.

Details on this clone: The read terminates 3 residues ahead of where the CDR3 ends, so the germline J gene completes it. This chain connects TRBV9 to TRBJ1-2; maybe TRBD1 (5 bases). Between the trimmed V and J ends, which lost 3 bases and 7 bases, there was a span of 13 bases. Germline CDR1 and CDR2: SGDLS and YYNGEE. This CDR3 contains 13 residues. CDR3 bases read: TGTGCCAGCAGCGAAGCCCTGGGGGGTGGC. It codes for CASSEALGGG. The whole CDR3 protein is CASSEALGGGYTF.